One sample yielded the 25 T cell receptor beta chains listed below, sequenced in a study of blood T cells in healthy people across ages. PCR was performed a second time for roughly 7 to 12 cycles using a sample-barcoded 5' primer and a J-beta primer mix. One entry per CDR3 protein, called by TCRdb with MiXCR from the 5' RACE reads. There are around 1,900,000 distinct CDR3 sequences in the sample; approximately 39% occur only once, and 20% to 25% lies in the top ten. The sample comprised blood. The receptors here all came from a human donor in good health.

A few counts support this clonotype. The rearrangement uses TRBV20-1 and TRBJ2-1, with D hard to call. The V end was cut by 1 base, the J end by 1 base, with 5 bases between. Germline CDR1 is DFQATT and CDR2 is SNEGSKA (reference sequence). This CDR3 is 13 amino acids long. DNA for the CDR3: TGCAGTGCTAGAGCCCCATCCTACAATGAGCAGTTCTTC. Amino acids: CSARAPSYNEQFF.

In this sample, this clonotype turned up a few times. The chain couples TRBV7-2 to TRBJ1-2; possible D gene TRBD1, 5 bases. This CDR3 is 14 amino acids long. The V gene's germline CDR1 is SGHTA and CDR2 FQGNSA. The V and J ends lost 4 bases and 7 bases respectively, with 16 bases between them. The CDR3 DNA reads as TGTGCCAGCAGCTCCCTCTCGGGGGTTGCTGGCTACACCTTC. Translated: CASSSLSGVAGYTF.

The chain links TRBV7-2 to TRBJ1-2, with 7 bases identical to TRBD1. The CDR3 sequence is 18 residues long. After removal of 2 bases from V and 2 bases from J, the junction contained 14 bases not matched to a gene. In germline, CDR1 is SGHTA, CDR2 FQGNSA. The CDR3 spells CASSLWGRDQGENYGYTF. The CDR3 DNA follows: TGTGCCAGCAGCTTATGGGGTCGGGATCAGGGGGAAAACTATGGCTACACCTTC. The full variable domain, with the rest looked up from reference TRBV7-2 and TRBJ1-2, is GAGVSQSPSNKVTEKGKDVELRCDPISGHTALYWYRQSLGQGLEFLIYFQGNSAPDKSGLPSDRFSAERTGGSVSTLTIQRTQQEDSAVYLCASSLWGRDQGENYGYTFGSGTRLTVV.

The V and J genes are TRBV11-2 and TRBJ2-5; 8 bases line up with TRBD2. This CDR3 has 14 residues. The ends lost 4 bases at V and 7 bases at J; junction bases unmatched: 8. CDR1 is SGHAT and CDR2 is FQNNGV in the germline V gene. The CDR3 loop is CASSYFAGGLTQYF. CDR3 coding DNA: TGTGCCAGCAGCTACTTTGCGGGGGGCCTGACCCAGTACTTC.

CDR3 region: CASSLMGGPYEQYF. CDR3 coding DNA: TGTGCCAGCAGTTTAATGGGGGGTCCCTACGAGCAGTACTTC. The chain couples TRBV27 to TRBJ2-7; tentatively, D is TRBD2 (6 bases). Germline lookup yields CDR1 MNHEY and CDR2 SMNVEV (reference sequence). Trimming pared 2 bases from V and 2 bases from J, leaving 10 bases between. The CDR3 is made up of 14 amino acids.

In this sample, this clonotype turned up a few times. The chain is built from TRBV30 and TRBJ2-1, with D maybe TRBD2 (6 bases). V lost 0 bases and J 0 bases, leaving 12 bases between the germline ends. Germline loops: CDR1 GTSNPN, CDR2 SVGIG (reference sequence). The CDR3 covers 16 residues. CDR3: CAWSVGTSISYNEQFF. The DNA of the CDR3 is TGTGCCTGGAGTGTAGGGACTTCCATCTCCTACAATGAGCAGTTCTTC.

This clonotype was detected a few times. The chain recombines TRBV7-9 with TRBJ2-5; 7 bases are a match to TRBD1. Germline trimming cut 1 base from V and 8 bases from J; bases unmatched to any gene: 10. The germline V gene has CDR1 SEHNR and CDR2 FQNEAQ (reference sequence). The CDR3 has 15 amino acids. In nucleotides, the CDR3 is TGTGCCAGCAGCTTAGTCTCCGGGACAGATATCACCCAGTACTTC. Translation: CASSLVSGTDITQYF.

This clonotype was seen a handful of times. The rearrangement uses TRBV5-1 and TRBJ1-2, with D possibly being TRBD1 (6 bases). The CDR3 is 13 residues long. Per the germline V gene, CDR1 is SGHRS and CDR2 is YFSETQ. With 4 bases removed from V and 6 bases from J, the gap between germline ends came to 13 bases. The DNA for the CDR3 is TGCGCCAGCAGCGGGTACAGGGATAATGGCTACACCTTC. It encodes CASSGYRDNGYTF.

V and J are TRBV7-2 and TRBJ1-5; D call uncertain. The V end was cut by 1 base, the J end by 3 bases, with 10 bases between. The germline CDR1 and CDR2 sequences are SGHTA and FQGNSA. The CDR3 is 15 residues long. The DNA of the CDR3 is TGTGCCAGCAGCTTAGAAGAGGGCCCCAATCAGCCCCAGCATTTT. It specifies CASSLEEGPNQPQHF.

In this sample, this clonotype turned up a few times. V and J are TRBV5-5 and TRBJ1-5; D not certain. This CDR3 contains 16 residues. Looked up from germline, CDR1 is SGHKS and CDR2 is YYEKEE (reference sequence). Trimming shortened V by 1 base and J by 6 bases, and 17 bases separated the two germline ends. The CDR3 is CASSLMQDLTTQPQHF. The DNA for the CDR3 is TGTGCCAGCAGCTTGATGCAGGACCTTACCACTCAGCCCCAGCATTTT.

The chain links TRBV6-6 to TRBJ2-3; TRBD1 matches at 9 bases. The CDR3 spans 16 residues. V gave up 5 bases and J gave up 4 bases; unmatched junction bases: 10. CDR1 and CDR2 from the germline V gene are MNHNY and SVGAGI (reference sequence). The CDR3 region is CASSPMDRGAPDTQYF. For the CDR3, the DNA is TGTGCCAGCAGTCCGATGGACAGGGGAGCCCCAGATACGCAGTATTTT.

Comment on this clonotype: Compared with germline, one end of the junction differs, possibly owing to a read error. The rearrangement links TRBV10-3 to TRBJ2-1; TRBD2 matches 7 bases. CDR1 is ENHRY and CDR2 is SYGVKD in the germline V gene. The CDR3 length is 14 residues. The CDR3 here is CAISPMGGGNGQFF. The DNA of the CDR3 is TGTGCCATCAGCCCCATGGGGGGGGGGAATGGGCAGTTCTTC.

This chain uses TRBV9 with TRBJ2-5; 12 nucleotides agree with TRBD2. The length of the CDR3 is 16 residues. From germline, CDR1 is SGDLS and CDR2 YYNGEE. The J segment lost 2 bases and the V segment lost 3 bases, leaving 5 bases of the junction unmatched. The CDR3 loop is CASSASGGAWQETQYF. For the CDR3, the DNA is TGTGCCAGCAGCGCTAGCGGGGGGGCTTGGCAAGAGACCCAGTACTTC. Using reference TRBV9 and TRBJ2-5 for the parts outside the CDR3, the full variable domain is DSGVTQTPKHLITATGQRVTLRCSPRSGDLSVYWYQQSLDQGLQFLIQYYNGEERAKGNILERFSAQQFPDLHSELNLSSLELGDSALYFCASSASGGAWQETQYFGPGTRLLVL.

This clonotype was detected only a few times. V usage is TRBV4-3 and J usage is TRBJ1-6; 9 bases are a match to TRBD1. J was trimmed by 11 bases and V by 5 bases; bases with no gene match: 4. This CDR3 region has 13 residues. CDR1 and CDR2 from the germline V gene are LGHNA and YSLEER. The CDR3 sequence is CASSFDRGAPLHF. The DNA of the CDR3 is TGCGCCAGCAGCTTCGACAGGGGGGCACCCCTCCACTTT.

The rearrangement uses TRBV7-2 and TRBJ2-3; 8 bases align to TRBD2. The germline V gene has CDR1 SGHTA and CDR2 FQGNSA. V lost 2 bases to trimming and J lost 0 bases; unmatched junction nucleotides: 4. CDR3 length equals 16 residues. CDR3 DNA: TGTGCCAGCAGCTTACACGGGGGGGCCAGCACAGATACGCAGTATTTT. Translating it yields CASSLHGGASTDTQYF.

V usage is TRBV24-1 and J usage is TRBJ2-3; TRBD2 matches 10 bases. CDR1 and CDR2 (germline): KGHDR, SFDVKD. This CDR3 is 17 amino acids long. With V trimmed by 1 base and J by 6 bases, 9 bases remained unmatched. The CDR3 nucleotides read TGTGCCACCAGTGATTTCAGTGTAGCGGGGGGCGGGGATACGCAGTATTTT. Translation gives CATSDFSVAGGGDTQYF.

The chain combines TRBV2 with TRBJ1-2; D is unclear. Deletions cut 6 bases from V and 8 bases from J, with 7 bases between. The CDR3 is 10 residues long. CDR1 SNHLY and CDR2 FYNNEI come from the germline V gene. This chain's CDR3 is CASSVGGYTF. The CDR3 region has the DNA TGTGCCAGCAGCGTTGGGGGCTACACCTTC.

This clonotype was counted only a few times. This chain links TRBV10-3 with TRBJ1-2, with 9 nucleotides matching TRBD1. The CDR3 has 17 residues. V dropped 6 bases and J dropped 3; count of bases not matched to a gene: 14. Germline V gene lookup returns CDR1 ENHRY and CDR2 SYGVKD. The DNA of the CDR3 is TGTGCCATCAGCCTCACCTCCTCCGACAGGGGGGACTATGGCTACACCTTC. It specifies CAISLTSSDRGDYGYTF.

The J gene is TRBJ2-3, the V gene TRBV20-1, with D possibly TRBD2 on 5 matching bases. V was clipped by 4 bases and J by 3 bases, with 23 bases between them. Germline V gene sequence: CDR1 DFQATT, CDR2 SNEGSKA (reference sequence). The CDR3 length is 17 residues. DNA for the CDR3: TGCAGTGCTACTGCGGGCCACCTCTCTCACGGGACAGATACGCAGTATTTT. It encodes CSATAGHLSHGTDTQYF.

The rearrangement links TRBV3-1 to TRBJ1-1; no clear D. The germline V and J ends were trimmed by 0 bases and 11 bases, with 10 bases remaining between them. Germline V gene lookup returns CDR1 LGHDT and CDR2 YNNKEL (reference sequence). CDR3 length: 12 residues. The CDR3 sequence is CASSQEHRRAFF. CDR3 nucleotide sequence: TGTGCCAGCAGCCAAGAACACCGACGGGCTTTCTTT.

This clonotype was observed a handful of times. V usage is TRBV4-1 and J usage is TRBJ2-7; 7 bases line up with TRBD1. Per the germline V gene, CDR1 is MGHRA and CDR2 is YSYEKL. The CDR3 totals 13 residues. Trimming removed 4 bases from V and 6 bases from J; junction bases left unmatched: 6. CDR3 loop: CASSPTGWAEQYF. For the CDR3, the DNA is TGCGCCAGCAGCCCGACAGGGTGGGCCGAGCAGTACTTC.

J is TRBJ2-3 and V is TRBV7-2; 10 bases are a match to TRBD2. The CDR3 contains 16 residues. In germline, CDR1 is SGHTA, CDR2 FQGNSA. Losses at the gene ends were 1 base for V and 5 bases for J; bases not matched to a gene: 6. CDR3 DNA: TGTGCCAGCAGCTTAGTTGGGGGACTAGCGATAGATACGCAGTATTTT. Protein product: CASSLVGGLAIDTQYF.

The CDR3 protein is CASFRGEGNNEQFF. In nucleotides, the CDR3 is TGTGCCAGCTTCAGGGGGGAGGGAAACAATGAGCAGTTCTTC. This chain uses TRBV6-5 with TRBJ2-1, with D tentatively TRBD1 or TRBD2 (7 bases each). CDR3 size: 14 residues. V was pared by 8 bases and J by 5 bases, with 16 bases between. The germline V gene encodes CDR1 MNHEY and CDR2 SVGAGI.

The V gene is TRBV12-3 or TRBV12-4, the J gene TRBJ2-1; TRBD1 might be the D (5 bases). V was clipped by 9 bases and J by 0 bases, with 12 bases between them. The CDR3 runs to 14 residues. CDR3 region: CASRQMSSYNEQFF. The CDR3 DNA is TGTGCCAGTAGACAGATGAGCTCCTACAATGAGCAGTTCTTC.

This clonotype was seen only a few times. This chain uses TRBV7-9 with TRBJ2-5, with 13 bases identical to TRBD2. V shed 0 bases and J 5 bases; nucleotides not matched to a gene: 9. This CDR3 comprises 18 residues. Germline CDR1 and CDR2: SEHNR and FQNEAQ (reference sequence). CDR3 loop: CASSLAADPGLAGETQYF. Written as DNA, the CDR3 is TGTGCCAGCAGCTTAGCGGCCGACCCGGGACTAGCGGGGGAGACCCAGTACTTC.